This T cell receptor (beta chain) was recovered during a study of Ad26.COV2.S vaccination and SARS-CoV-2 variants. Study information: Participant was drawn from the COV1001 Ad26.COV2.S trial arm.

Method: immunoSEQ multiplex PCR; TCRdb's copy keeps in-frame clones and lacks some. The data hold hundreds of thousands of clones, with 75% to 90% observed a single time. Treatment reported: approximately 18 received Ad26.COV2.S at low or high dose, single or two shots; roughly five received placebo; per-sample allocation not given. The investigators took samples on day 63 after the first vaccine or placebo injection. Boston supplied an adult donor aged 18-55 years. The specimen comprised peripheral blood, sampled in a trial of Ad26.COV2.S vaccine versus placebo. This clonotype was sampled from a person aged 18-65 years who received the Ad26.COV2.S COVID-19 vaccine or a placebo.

The chain's CDR3 is CASSSRAPAGGYTF. The CDR3 region has the DNA TGCGCCAGCAGCTCTCGGGCCCCGGCGGGCGGCTACACCTTC. The genes are TRBV5-1 and TRBJ1-2, with unresolved D. Deletions cut 3 bases from V and 8 bases from J, with 17 bases between. CDR1 and CDR2 from the germline V gene are SGHRS and YFSETQ. The CDR3 loop spans 14 amino acids.